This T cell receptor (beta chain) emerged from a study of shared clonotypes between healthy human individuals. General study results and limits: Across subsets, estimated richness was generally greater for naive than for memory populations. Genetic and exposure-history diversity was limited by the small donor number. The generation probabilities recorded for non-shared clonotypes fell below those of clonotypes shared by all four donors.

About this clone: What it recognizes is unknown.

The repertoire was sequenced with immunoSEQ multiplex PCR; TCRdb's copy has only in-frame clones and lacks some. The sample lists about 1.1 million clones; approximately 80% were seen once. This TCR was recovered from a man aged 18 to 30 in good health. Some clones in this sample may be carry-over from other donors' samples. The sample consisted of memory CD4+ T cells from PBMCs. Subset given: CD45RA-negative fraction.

The CDR3 coding sequence is TGTGCCAGCAGTTACTCGGCGGGAGTAAGCGAGCAGTACTTC. This sequence encodes CASSYSAGVSEQYF. The rearrangement uses TRBV6-6 and TRBJ2-7; TRBD2 matches 7 bases. This CDR3 has 14 residues. J gave up 6 bases and V 0 bases, and 5 bases lay outside the gene matches. Germline loops: CDR1 MNHNY, CDR2 SVGAGI (reference sequence).